Shown below are 9 T cell receptor beta chains from a single sample sequenced in a study of cytomegalovirus exposure and HLA in healthy donors. TCRdb keeps only in-frame clones here, not all; method: immunoSEQ multiplex PCR. The data contain 150,000 to 200,000 clones, approximately 89% of them singletons. Sequencing was performed on PBMCs. These receptors originate from a young man in good health and CMV-seropositive.

The V and J genes are TRBV6-5 and TRBJ1-2, with D unresolved. The CDR3 extends over 15 amino acids. Trimming pared 0 bases from V and 0 bases from J, leaving 8 bases between. Germline CDR1 is MNHEY and CDR2 is SVGAGI. CDR3 loop: CASSYSGASNYGYTF. CDR3 nucleotide sequence: TGTGCCAGCAGTTACTCTGGAGCTTCTAACTATGGCTACACCTTC.

V is TRBV19 and J is TRBJ2-7; the match to TRBD1 covers 9 bases. CDR1 LNHDA and CDR2 SQIVND come from the germline V gene (reference sequence). Germline trimming cut 9 bases from V and 5 bases from J; bases unmatched to any gene: 5. CDR3 length: 12 amino acids. The CDR3 DNA follows: TGTGCCAGCCGGGACAGGGACCACGAGCAGTACTTC. This encodes CASRDRDHEQYF.

This chain joins TRBV4-3 and TRBJ1-2, with unresolved D. The germline gives CDR1 LGHNA, CDR2 YSLEER. Trimming took 1 base from V and 6 from J, leaving 12 bases between them. The CDR3 runs to 14 residues. CDR3 coding DNA: TGCGCCAGCAGCCAAGCGGGTTATGCGGATGGCTACACCTTC. This translates into CASSQAGYADGYTF.

The J gene is TRBJ1-1, the V gene TRBV2; tentative D call: TRBD1 (5 bases). V lost 7 bases and J 0 bases, leaving 15 bases between the germline ends. CDR3 length: 15 residues. Germline V gives CDR1 SNHLY, CDR2 FYNNEI. CDR3 in DNA: TGTGCCAGCACTCTACGGGGGGAAATGAACACTGAAGCTTTCTTT. Amino acids: CASTLRGEMNTEAFF.

The chain is built from TRBV6-6 and TRBJ2-7; a weak D match, TRBD1 (5 bases). Germline V CDR1 and CDR2: MNHNY, SVGAGI (reference sequence). V was pared by 4 bases and J by 5 bases, with 12 bases between. The CDR3 extends over 13 amino acids. The CDR3 sequence is CASSFFRDDEQYF. Here the CDR3 DNA reads TGTGCCAGCAGTTTTTTCAGGGATGACGAGCAGTACTTC.

This chain uses TRBV5-1 with TRBJ2-1, with D possibly matching TRBD1 (6 bases). CDR1 and CDR2 from the germline V gene are SGHRS and YFSETQ. This CDR3 spans 14 amino acids. V was pared by 4 bases and J by 10 bases, with 18 bases between. The CDR3 region has the DNA TGCGCCAGCAGCGCTTCCGGGACACGTGAGGAGCAGTTCTTC. This codes for CASSASGTREEQFF.

V gene TRBV4-3 combines with J gene TRBJ2-7; 8 bases match TRBD2. Looked up from germline, CDR1 is LGHNA and CDR2 is YSLEER. The CDR3 has 15 residues. Germline trimming cut 6 bases from V and 4 bases from J; bases unmatched to any gene: 11. Written as DNA, the CDR3 is TGCGCCAGCAGTGGGAGAAGCGGGAGTTTTTACGAGCAGTACTTC. It is translated as CASSGRSGSFYEQYF.

The chain joins TRBV5-3 to TRBJ2-5, with a weak D call TRBD1 (5 bases). TRBV5-3 is flagged as an ORF with uncertain function. V gave up 4 bases and J gave up 5 bases, with 12 bases separating them. The CDR3 contains 13 residues. CDR3 coding DNA: TGTGCCAGAAGCCTCAGGGTAGGGGAGACCCAGTACTTC. Protein: CARSLRVGETQYF.

The CDR3 DNA is TGTGCCAGCAGCCTCGGGACTAGCGGGGCCAATGAGCAGTTCTTC. This sequence encodes CASSLGTSGANEQFF. This chain uses TRBV6-4 with TRBJ2-1; 13 nucleotides agree with TRBD2. The CDR3 loop spans 15 amino acids. V was clipped by 6 bases and J by 6 bases; unmatched bases: 5. Per germline, CDR1 MRHNA and CDR2 SNTAGT.